What follows are 14 T cell receptor beta chains derived from one specimen sequenced in a study of metastatic and nonmetastatic thyroid tumors. TCRdb reanalyzed the PCR reads with MiXCR. The table has about 32,000 clones, around 19% seen once. The entire patient cohort was treatment-naive prior to thyroid surgery. The sequencing sample was made of blood. The receptor set was obtained from a female donor with papillary thyroid cancer or a benign thyroid nodule (not recorded which). Some clones in this sample may be carry-over from other donors' samples.

Within the sample, this clone is medium-sized. The V call is TRBV6-1, the J call TRBJ2-7; 9 nucleotides match TRBD2. The V and J ends lost 9 bases and 0 bases, in that order; junction bases with no gene match: 6. This CDR3 has 14 amino acids. Germline V gene data show CDR1 as MNHNS and CDR2 as SASEGT. The CDR3 coding sequence is TGTGCCAGAACCGGGACTAGCCTCTCCTACGAGCAGTACTTC. It encodes CARTGTSLSYEQYF.

This chain links TRBV7-8 with TRBJ2-7; D possibly matches TRBD1 or TRBD2 (5 bases each). V dropped 7 bases and J dropped 2 bases, with 18 bases sitting between them. Germline V gene sequence: CDR1 SGHVS, CDR2 FQNEAQ. The CDR3 covers 15 residues. The CDR3 region has the DNA TGTGCCAGCATGAGGGGAGATATTCCCACCTACGAGCAGTACTTC. Translated: CASMRGDIPTYEQYF.

This clone was seen more than once but under ten times. The chain links TRBV29-1 to TRBJ2-3; TRBD2 might be the D (5 bases). The CDR3 covers 16 residues. Germline CDR1 and CDR2: SQVTM and ANQGSEA. V was cut by 0 bases and J by 2 bases, with 15 bases left in between. The CDR3 here is CSVEEAEPSNTDTQYF. In DNA form, the CDR3 reads TGCAGCGTTGAAGAAGCGGAGCCTTCTAACACAGATACGCAGTATTTT.

This clone has a handful of counts. The CDR3 coding sequence is TGTGCCAGCAGTTGGACTAGCGAGAGCTCCTACGAGCAGTACTTC. It yields the protein CASSWTSESSYEQYF. V is TRBV12-3 or TRBV12-4 and J is TRBJ2-7, with 9 bases matching TRBD2. The V gene end was trimmed by 4 bases and the J gene end by 0 bases; junction bases not matched to a gene: 4. The CDR3 is 15 amino acids.

This clone was seen more than once but under ten times. This sequence joins TRBV24-1 and TRBJ2-1, with TRBD1 as a possible D gene (6 bases). This CDR3 spans 15 amino acids. The ends were cut back, 3 bases at V and 2 bases at J, with 10 bases in the middle. CDR1 KGHDR and CDR2 SFDVKD come from the germline V gene. The DNA for the CDR3 is TGTGCCACCAGTGATCGAGGGACAACCTACAATGAGCAGTTCTTC. This codes for CATSDRGTTYNEQFF.

In this sample, this clone turned up many times. The chain combines TRBV5-1 with TRBJ2-5; D uncertain. This CDR3 comprises 13 residues. V dropped 4 bases and J dropped 5 bases, with 12 bases sitting between them. The germline CDR1 and CDR2 sequences are SGHRS and YFSETQ. For the CDR3, the DNA is TGCGCCAGCAGCCTAGACCTACAGGAGACCCAGTACTTC. Encoded protein: CASSLDLQETQYF.

The V and J genes are TRBV4-1 and TRBJ2-5; unclear D gene. V gave up 4 bases and J gave up 2 bases, with 11 bases separating them. In germline, CDR1 is MGHRA, CDR2 YSYEKL. The CDR3 consists of 14 residues. The chain's CDR3 is CASSPTGPQETQYF. The CDR3 DNA reads TGCGCCAGCAGCCCTACTGGGCCTCAAGAGACCCAGTACTTC.

For this clone: A junction boundary mismatches the germline segment, possibly from a read error. V and J are TRBV11-2 and TRBJ1-5; D unclear. Germline lookup yields CDR1 SGHAT and CDR2 FQNNGV. This CDR3 is built from 16 residues. This CDR3 reads CASSFNNGLGNQPRHF. In DNA form, the CDR3 reads TGTGCCAGCAGCTTCAACAACGGGCTGGGTAATCAGCCCCGGCATTTT.

This rearrangement joins TRBV5-1 to TRBJ1-2; a possible D gene is TRBD1 (6 bases). Trimming cost V 1 base and J 0 bases, with 10 bases left between them. The CDR3 covers 15 residues. CDR1 and CDR2 (germline): SGHRS, YFSETQ. The CDR3 region is CASSLTGAPNYGYTF. For the CDR3, the DNA is TGCGCCAGCAGCTTGACGGGGGCTCCTAACTATGGCTACACCTTC.

The sample holds many counts of this clone. V and J are TRBV11-2 and TRBJ2-5; D gene unclear. Germline CDR1 and CDR2: SGHAT and FQNNGV. V lost 3 bases, J lost 5 bases, and 10 bases lay in between. The length of the CDR3 is 13 residues. CDR3 loop: CASSFLTVETQYF. The CDR3 nucleotides read TGTGCCAGCAGCTTCCTAACCGTGGAGACCCAGTACTTC.

This clone has ten or more counts. The rearrangement joins TRBV20-1 to TRBJ2-1; 7 nucleotides agree with TRBD1. The V segment lost 6 bases and the J segment 10 bases; nucleotides outside the gene matches: 6. Per germline, CDR1 DFQATT and CDR2 SNEGSKA (reference sequence). This CDR3 spans 11 amino acids. This CDR3 reads CSAGQRTEQFF. The CDR3 region has the DNA TGCAGTGCGGGACAGCGGACCGAGCAGTTCTTC.

This clone was seen at least ten times. The chain combines TRBV15 with TRBJ2-1; D may be TRBD1 (5 bases). This CDR3 region has 14 residues. Germline lookup yields CDR1 LNHNV and CDR2 YYDKDF (reference sequence). V lost 1 base and J lost 5, with 9 bases in between. CDR3 amino acids: CATSRGIGDNEQFF. The DNA of the CDR3 is TGTGCCACCAGCAGAGGGATAGGGGACAATGAGCAGTTCTTC.

This clone showed up many times. J is TRBJ1-2 and V is TRBV6-5, with D unclear. Deletions cut 2 bases from V and 6 bases from J, with 7 bases between. Germline V CDR1 and CDR2: MNHEY, SVGAGI. The CDR3 covers 12 residues. CDR3 nucleotide sequence: TGTGCCAGCAGTTACGGTACGCATGGCTACACCTTC. Amino acid sequence: CASSYGTHGYTF.

The chain has TRBV3-1 and TRBJ2-7; D not resolved. CDR3 length: 14 residues. The germline V and J ends were trimmed by 5 bases and 6 bases, with 17 bases remaining between them. Germline V CDR1 and CDR2: LGHDT, YNNKEL (reference sequence). CDR3 coding DNA: TGTGCCAGCAGCTTCAATGATGGTGGGCTCGAGCAGTACTTC. It is translated as CASSFNDGGLEQYF.